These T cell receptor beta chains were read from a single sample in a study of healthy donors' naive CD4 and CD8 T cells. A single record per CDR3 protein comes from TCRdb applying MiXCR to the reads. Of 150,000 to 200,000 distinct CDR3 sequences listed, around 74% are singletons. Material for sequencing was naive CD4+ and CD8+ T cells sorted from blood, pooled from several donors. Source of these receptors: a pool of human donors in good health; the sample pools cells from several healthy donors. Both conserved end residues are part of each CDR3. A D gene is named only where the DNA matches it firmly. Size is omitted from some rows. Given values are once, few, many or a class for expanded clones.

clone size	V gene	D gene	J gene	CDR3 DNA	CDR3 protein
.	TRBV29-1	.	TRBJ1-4	TGCAGCGTTGCCGGGACGGAGATAACAACTAATGAAAAACTGTTTTTT	CSVAGTEITTNEKLFF
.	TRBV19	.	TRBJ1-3	TGTGCCAGTAGTATAGGAGGGGACGGAAACACCATATATTTT	CASSIGGDGNTIYF
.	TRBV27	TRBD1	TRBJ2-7	TGTGCCAGCAGTGTTAGGGGGCATAGTTCCTACGAGCAGTACTTC	CASSVRGHSSYEQYF
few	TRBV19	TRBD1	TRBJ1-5	TGTGCCAGTAGTAGGACAGGGAGTCAGCCCCAGCATTTT	CASSRTGSQPQHF
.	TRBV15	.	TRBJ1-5	TGTGCCACCAGCAGAGCTCGGGATAGCAATCAGCCCCAGCATTTT	CATSRARDSNQPQHF
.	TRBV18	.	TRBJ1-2	TGTGCCAGCTCACCGGACCTGCAAGGCTATGGCTACACCTTC	CASSPDLQGYGYTF
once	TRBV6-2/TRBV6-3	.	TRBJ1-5	TGTGCCAGCAGTTACGCGGCAGCTTATAGCAATCAGCCCCAGCATTTT	CASSYAAAYSNQPQHF
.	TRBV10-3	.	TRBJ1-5	TGTGCCATCAACATAGGGTACAATCAGCCCCAGCATTTT	CAINIGYNQPQHF
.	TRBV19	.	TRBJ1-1	TGTGCCAGTAGTGATGGTGTGTTGGGCAGGGAAGCTTTCTTT	CASSDGVLGREAFF
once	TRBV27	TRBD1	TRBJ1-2	TGTGCCAGCAGTGGAAGACAGGGGCAAAGCTACACCTTC	CASSGRQGQSYTF
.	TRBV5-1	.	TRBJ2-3	TGCGCCAGCAGCCCTGAACCCTCAGATACGCAGTATTTT	CASSPEPSDTQYF
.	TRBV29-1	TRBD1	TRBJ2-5	TGCAGCAGTGGACAGGCCCGAGGAGAGACCCAGTACTTC	CSSGQARGETQYF
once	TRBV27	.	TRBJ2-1	TGTGCCAGCAGTGACCCCTACAATGAGCAGTTCTTC	CASSDPYNEQFF
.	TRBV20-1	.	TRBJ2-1	TGCAGTGCTAGTACGACAGTTAGCTCCTACAATGAGCAGTTCTTC	CSASTTVSSYNEQFF
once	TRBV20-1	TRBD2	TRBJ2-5	TGCAGTGCTAGAGATCCCTGGACTAGCGGGAGGTCCCAAGAGACCCAGTACTTC	CSARDPWTSGRSQETQYF
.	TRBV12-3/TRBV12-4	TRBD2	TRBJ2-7	TGTGCCAGCAGCGCGGGGACTAGCGGGGACTACGAGCAGTACTTC	CASSAGTSGDYEQYF
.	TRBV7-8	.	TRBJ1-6	TGTGCCAGCAAGCTAAGGGCTGAAGGGGTAGAGAATAATTCACCCCTCCACTTT	CASKLRAEGVENNSPLHF
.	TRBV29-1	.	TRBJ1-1	TGCAGCGCCGTGACAGGTTCGGCGAGCACTGAAGCTTTCTTT	CSAVTGSASTEAFF
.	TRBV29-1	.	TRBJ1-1	TGCAGCGGGGTGGGGACCGCGGGCACTGAAGCTTTCTTT	CSGVGTAGTEAFF
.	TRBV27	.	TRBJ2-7	TGTGCCAGCAGTTTAATCGGGACCGCGGCGGGGCAGTACTTC	CASSLIGTAAGQYF
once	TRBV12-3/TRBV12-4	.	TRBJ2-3	TGTGCCAGCGCGGTTTACGATACGCAGTATTTT	CASAVYDTQYF
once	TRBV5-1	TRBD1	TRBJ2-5	TGCGCCAGCAGCTGGCGGGACAGGGGAGGAGAGACCCAGTACTTC	CASSWRDRGGETQYF
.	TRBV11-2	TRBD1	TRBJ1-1	TGTGCCAGCAGCCCATGGACAGGGGAGAGCACTGAAGCTTTCTTT	CASSPWTGESTEAFF
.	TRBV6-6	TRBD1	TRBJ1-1	TGTGCCAGCAGCCAGGGACAGGGTCTTGAAGCTTTCTTT	CASSQGQGLEAFF
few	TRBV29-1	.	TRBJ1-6	TGCAGCGTTGGCAGCTCCTATAATTCACCCCTCCACTTT	CSVGSSYNSPLHF
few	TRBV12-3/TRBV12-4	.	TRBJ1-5	TGTGCCAGCAGCTTAGCGCGTAGGGATAGGAACAATCAGCCCCAGCATTTT	CASSLARRDRNNQPQHF
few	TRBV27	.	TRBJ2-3	TGTGCCAGCAGAGGGGGGTTCAGCACAGATACGCAGTATTTT	CASRGGFSTDTQYF
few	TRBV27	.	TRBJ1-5	TGTGCCAGCAGACTAGGCAGTGGGGCAGCTAATCAGCCCCAGCATTTT	CASRLGSGAANQPQHF
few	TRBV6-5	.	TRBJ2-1	TGTGCCAGCAGTTACGAGGCGCACAATGAGCAGTTCTTC	CASSYEAHNEQFF
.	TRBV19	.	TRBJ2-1	TGTGCCAGTAGTATGGGTTTTGAGCAGTTCTTC	CASSMGFEQFF
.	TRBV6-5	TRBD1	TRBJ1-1	TGTGCCAGCAGATCCACCGGGACAGCTAACACTGAAGCTTTCTTT	CASRSTGTANTEAFF
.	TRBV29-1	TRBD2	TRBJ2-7	TGCAGCGTTTTGAAGGGAGGGGACGAGCAGTACTTC	CSVLKGGDEQYF
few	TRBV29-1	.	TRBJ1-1	TGCAGCGTTGAACAGATATCGAACACTGAAGCTTTCTTT	CSVEQISNTEAFF
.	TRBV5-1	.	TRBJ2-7	TGCGCCAGCAGCGAGGAACCGTCCTACGAGCAGTACTTC	CASSEEPSYEQYF
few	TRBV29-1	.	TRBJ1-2	TGCAGCGTCTTACGGGGCTATGGCTACACCTTC	CSVLRGYGYTF
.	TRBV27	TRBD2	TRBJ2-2	TGTGCCAGCAGCGTACTAGCGGGAGTGTACACCGGGGAGCTGTTTTTT	CASSVLAGVYTGELFF
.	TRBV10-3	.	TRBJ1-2	TGTGCCATCAGTGGTGGGACCAACTATGGCTACACCTTC	CAISGGTNYGYTF
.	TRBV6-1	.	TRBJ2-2	TGTGCCGCACTGGTTCCAATGAACACCGGGGAGCTGTTTTTT	CAALVPMNTGELFF
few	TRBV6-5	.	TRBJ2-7	TGTGCCAGCAGTCGGGTCAGCTACGAGCAGTACTTC	CASSRVSYEQYF
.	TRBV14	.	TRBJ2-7	TGTGCCAGCAGCCAACCTGTCGGGCTGTTGTACTTC	CASSQPVGLLYF
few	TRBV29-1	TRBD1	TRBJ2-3	TGCAGCGGGAGGGAGGCGGGACAGGGTGAAGATACGCAGTATTTT	CSGREAGQGEDTQYF
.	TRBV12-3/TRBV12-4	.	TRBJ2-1	TGTGCCAGCAGCCCCACCTTTGTTGTCGTGCAGTTCTTC	CASSPTFVVVQFF
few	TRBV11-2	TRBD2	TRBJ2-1	TGTGCCAGCGGGGCCGCGGGAGACATTTACAATGAGCAGTTCTTC	CASGAAGDIYNEQFF
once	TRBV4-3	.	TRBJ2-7	TGCGCCAGCAGCCAAGATCGCGGGGGCTATTCCTACGAGCAGTACTTC	CASSQDRGGYSYEQYF